The 30 T cell receptor beta chains below all came from one sample that was sequenced in a study of glioma-infiltrating T cells. TCR alpha and beta CDR3 regions were amplified from RNA using iRepertoire nested multiplex PCR. TCRdb ran MiXCR on the multiplex PCR reads and lists one entry per CDR3 protein. The table shows about 99,000 distinct CDR3 sequences, with around 28% occurring only once. Sequenced: glioma tissue, nonneoplastic brain tissue, or PBMCs (not recorded which). These receptors were taken from a human donor with low-grade glioma or glioblastoma, undergoing nonglioma brain surgery, or in good health (not recorded which).

This clonotype has a count of ten or more. The rearrangement joins TRBV28 to TRBJ2-3, with TRBD1 matching over 8 bases. Germline CDR1 reads MDHEN; CDR2 reads SYDVKM. CDR3 size: 15 residues. V shed 8 bases, J shed 4 bases, and the junction held 11 bases outside the gene matches. Here the CDR3 reads CASLTPGGGPDTQYF. The CDR3 DNA sequence: TGTGCCAGCCTCACCCCAGGGGGCGGACCAGATACGCAGTATTTT.

CDR3 sequence: CAGTYRETYGYTF. As DNA, the CDR3 is TGTGCCGGCACCTACAGGGAAACCTACGGCTACACCTTC. The chain employs TRBV6-2 or TRBV6-3 and TRBJ1-2, with D possibly matching TRBD1 (6 bases). Germline V gene data show CDR1 as MNHEY and CDR2 as SVGEGT. CDR3 length: 13 residues. V was clipped by 11 bases and J by 8 bases, with 21 bases between them.

This clonotype came up once. As the CDR3 is not closed by the conserved phenylalanine or tryptophan, this likely results from a read error. This rearrangement joins TRBV3-1 to TRBJ1-6; D uncertain. CDR3 length equals 13 residues. From germline, CDR1 is LGHDT and CDR2 YNNKEL (reference sequence). V was clipped by 1 base and J by 14 bases, with 12 bases between them. In DNA, the CDR3 is TGTGCCAGCAGCCAAGGCAAGGCCCAGGCCCTCCACCTT. It is translated as CASSQGKAQALHL.

The rearrangement links TRBV4-3 to TRBJ2-5; 11 nucleotides match TRBD2. The V segment lost 1 base and the J segment 2 bases; nucleotides outside the gene matches: 3. There are 16 residues in the CDR3. CDR1 and CDR2 (germline): LGHNA, YSLEER. The CDR3 sequence: CASSQALAGGQETQYF. CDR3 coding DNA: TGCGCCAGCAGCCAAGCTCTAGCGGGGGGACAAGAGACCCAGTACTTC.

The chain is built from TRBV19 and TRBJ2-7, with 7 bases that match TRBD1. J was trimmed by 6 bases and V by 6 bases; bases with no gene match: 8. The CDR3 covers 13 residues. Germline-derived CDR1 and CDR2 are LNHDA and SQIVND (reference sequence). CDR3 coding DNA: TGTGCCAGTAGCCCGCAGGGGGTGGGCGAGCAGTACTTC. It specifies CASSPQGVGEQYF.

At least ten counts were recorded for this clonotype. This CDR3 is CASSLEWTSEDEQFF. CDR3 bases: TGTGCCAGCAGCTTAGAGTGGACTAGCGAGGATGAGCAGTTCTTC. The chain combines TRBV7-6 with TRBJ2-1; 9 bases are shared with TRBD2. In germline, CDR1 is SGHVS, CDR2 FNYEAQ. This CDR3 comprises 15 residues. V gave up 1 base and J gave up 8 bases; unmatched junction bases: 6. Looking up the rest from reference TRBV7-6 and TRBJ2-1 gives the full variable domain: GAGVSQSPRYKVTKRGQDVALRCDPISGHVSLYWYRQALGQGPEFLTYFNYEAQQDKSGLPNDRFSAERPEGSISTLTIQRTEQRDSAMYRCASSLEWTSEDEQFFGPGTRLTVL.

This clonotype was counted many times. This sequence joins TRBV6-1 and TRBJ1-1; possible D gene TRBD1, 5 bases. CDR3 length: 13 residues. The V and J ends lost 7 bases and 7 bases respectively, with 16 bases between them. Germline lookup yields CDR1 MNHNS and CDR2 SASEGT. CDR3 protein: CASKLSRGLEAFF. The DNA for the CDR3 is TGTGCCAGCAAACTGAGCCGGGGCCTTGAAGCTTTCTTT.

This clonotype was observed a few times. The rearrangement uses TRBV11-1 and TRBJ1-2, with D possibly TRBD1 on 5 matching bases. The CDR3 consists of 14 residues. Germline V CDR1 and CDR2: SGHAT, FQDESV (reference sequence). The V end lost 5 bases, the J end lost 3 bases, and 13 bases lay between the germline ends. Here the CDR3 DNA reads TGTGCCAGCAGCCCGCGGCGGGACGACTATGGCTACACCTTC. Protein sequence: CASSPRRDDYGYTF.

V and J are TRBV7-9 and TRBJ2-2; 9 nucleotides match TRBD2. CDR3 length: 16 amino acids. V shed 5 bases and J 5 bases; nucleotides not matched to a gene: 9. Germline V lookup: CDR1 SEHNR, CDR2 FQNEAQ (reference sequence). CDR3 bases: TGTGCCAGCAGCCCTAGGGGACTAGCTAGGACCGGGGAGCTGTTTTTT. Amino acids: CASSPRGLARTGELFF.

Of note for this clonotype: A clone one base away is much larger, so this may be a read error. The chain recombines TRBV20-1 with TRBJ2-1, with D perhaps matching TRBD1 (5 bases). Trimming removed 6 bases from V and 7 bases from J, with 25 bases in between. The CDR3 contains 16 residues. Germline CDR1 reads DFQATT; CDR2 reads SNEGSKA (reference sequence). In nucleotides, the CDR3 is TGCAGTGCGGCACGACTCGGAGCGTGGGGCCTTAATGAGCAGTTCTTC. Residues: CSAARLGAWGLNEQFF.

V is TRBV20-1 and J is TRBJ2-7; 12 nucleotides line up with TRBD2. Germline CDR1 reads DFQATT; CDR2 reads SNEGSKA (reference sequence). V lost 6 bases to trimming and J lost 2 bases; unmatched junction nucleotides: 11. This CDR3 comprises 16 residues. This CDR3 reads CSAPSPLAGGTYEQYF. CDR3 coding DNA: TGCAGTGCACCGAGCCCACTAGCGGGGGGCACCTACGAGCAGTACTTC.

This clonotype was seen at least ten times. The chain joins TRBV12-3 or TRBV12-4 to TRBJ2-7, with D perhaps being TRBD1 or TRBD2 (6 bases each). The CDR3 contains 12 residues. V lost 7 bases to trimming and J lost 5 bases, with 12 bases between them. The CDR3 region is CASKGGADEQYF. The CDR3 nucleotides are TGTGCCAGCAAGGGGGGTGCAGACGAGCAGTACTTC.

This clonotype was observed many times. This CDR3 reads CATSPDRIGEQYF. The CDR3 coding sequence is TGTGCCACCAGCCCCGACAGAATCGGCGAGCAGTACTTC. The V gene is TRBV15, the J gene TRBJ2-7, with D maybe TRBD1 (5 bases). The CDR3 extends over 13 amino acids. Germline V lookup: CDR1 LNHNV, CDR2 YYDKDF (reference sequence). The V and J ends lost 5 bases and 6 bases respectively, with 14 bases between them.

Remarks on this clonotype: This may arise from a read error, as a much more abundant clone is one base away. The chain uses TRBV5-6 and TRBJ1-1; D gene unclear. CDR1 is SGHDT and CDR2 is YYEEEE in the germline V gene. The CDR3 has 13 residues. Deletions cut 0 bases from V and 1 base from J, with 4 bases between. In DNA, the CDR3 is TGTGCCAGCAGCTTGGCTCAGAACACTGAAGCTTTCTTT. This codes for CASSLAQNTEAFF.

In its sample, this clonotype was seen many times. V is TRBV18 and J is TRBJ2-3; D gene unclear. The germline gives CDR1 KGHSH, CDR2 LQKENI. V was cut by 1 base and J by 0 bases, with 2 bases left in between. The CDR3 spans 13 residues. For the CDR3, the DNA is TGTGCCAGCTCACCACTCAGCACAGATACGCAGTATTTT. Amino acid sequence: CASSPLSTDTQYF.

Comment on this clonotype: With a much larger clone just one base away, this may be a read error. V gene TRBV7-2 combines with J gene TRBJ2-5; D is possibly TRBD1 (5 bases). This CDR3 contains 14 residues. Germline V gene lookup returns CDR1 SGHTA and CDR2 FQGNSA. The CDR3 DNA follows: TGTGCCAGCACCAGGGAATCCACTGAAGACACCCAGTACTTC. It yields the protein CASTRESTEDTQYF.

In this sample, this clonotype turned up many times. V usage is TRBV3-1 and J usage is TRBJ2-7, with 10 positions matching TRBD2. This CDR3 spans 14 amino acids. Germline assignment: CDR1 LGHDT and CDR2 YNNKEL (reference sequence). Trimming cost V 2 bases and J 4 bases; bases outside gene matches: 2. CDR3: CASSQPSGGYEQYF. The CDR3 nucleotides read TGTGCCAGCAGCCAACCTAGCGGGGGTTACGAGCAGTACTTC.

This clonotype was counted ten times or more. One junction end disagrees with the germline gene, perhaps due to a read error. The rearrangement uses TRBV28 and TRBJ2-3, with D maybe TRBD2 (6 bases). The CDR3 runs 12 residues. From germline, CDR1 is MDHEN and CDR2 SYDVKM. The CDR3 bases are TGTGCCAGCAGTTCCGGGAGCTATCGACCTTCTTTT. Its protein product is CASSSGSYRPSF.

The rearrangement links TRBV9 to TRBJ1-2; D not resolved. Looked up from germline, CDR1 is SGDLS and CDR2 is YYNGEE. This CDR3 is 12 amino acids long. V lost 4 bases and J lost 9, with 13 bases in between. The CDR3 reads CASSITRGCYTF. Here the CDR3 DNA reads TGTGCCAGCAGCATAACCCGCGGGTGCTACACCTTC.

A note on this clonotype: At one end the junction does not follow the germline gene, possibly because of a read error. The chain is built from TRBV20-1 and TRBJ1-3; D uncertain. From germline, CDR1 is DFQATT and CDR2 SNEGSKA (reference sequence). The CDR3 runs 14 residues. This CDR3 is CSASPNRPGNTIYF. CDR3 sequence (DNA): TGCAGTGCTAGTCCGAACCGTCCTGGAAACACAATATATTTT.

Note on this clonotype: Since a much larger clone is just one base distant, this may be a read error. The chain links TRBV27 to TRBJ2-7, with D unclear. Deletions cut 4 bases from V and 9 bases from J, with 19 bases between. Germline CDR1 MNHEY, CDR2 SMNVEV (reference sequence). This CDR3 has 14 residues. The CDR3 sequence: CASSSAGAPHGQYF. The CDR3 DNA sequence: TGTGCCAGCAGTTCGGCCGGCGCCCCCCACGGGCAGTACTTC.

The chain uses TRBV4-1 and TRBJ1-2, with 8 bases lining up with TRBD1. V was pared by 1 base and J by 0 bases, with 7 bases of the junction left unmatched. Germline lookup yields CDR1 MGHRA and CDR2 YSYEKL. The CDR3 spans 17 residues. Here the CDR3 DNA reads TGCGCCAGCAGCCAAGTGGGACAGGTACGAGCTAACTATGGCTACACCTTC. Translating gives CASSQVGQVRANYGYTF.

This clonotype turned up a few times. V usage is TRBV3-1 and J usage is TRBJ1-1; D is ambiguous. Trimming cost V 1 base and J 4 bases, with 10 bases left between them. The germline gives CDR1 LGHDT, CDR2 YNNKEL (reference sequence). CDR3 length equals 14 residues. The CDR3 nucleotides are TGTGCCAGCAGCCAAGTTCGGTGGGGCACTGAAGCTTTCTTT. Its translation: CASSQVRWGTEAFF. The full variable domain, with the rest looked up from reference TRBV3-1 and TRBJ1-1, is DTAVSQTPKYLVTQMGNDKSIKCEQNLGHDTMYWYKQDSKKFLKIMFSYNNKELIINETVPNRFSPKSPDKAHLNLHINSLELGDSAVYFCASSQVRWGTEAFFGQGTRLTVV.

This clonotype was counted ten times or more. The chain is built from TRBV6-1 and TRBJ2-3; D might be TRBD1 (5 bases). CDR1 and CDR2 (germline): MNHNS, SASEGT. The CDR3 consists of 14 residues. The V end lost 6 bases, the J end lost 0 bases, and 10 bases lay between the germline ends. The CDR3 region is CASRRTFSTDTQYF. CDR3 nucleotide sequence: TGTGCCAGCAGGAGGACATTTAGCACAGATACGCAGTATTTT.

Concerning this clonotype itself: The conserved final phenylalanine or tryptophan is absent from the CDR3, which likely points to a read error. The chain recombines TRBV7-8 with TRBJ1-2; perhaps TRBD1 as D (6 bases). V dropped 1 base and J dropped 4 bases, with 10 bases sitting between them. The CDR3 has 14 residues. CDR1 SGHVS and CDR2 FQNEAQ come from the germline V gene. The DNA of the CDR3 is TGTGCCAGCAGCTTAGACGGCAGGGGCTATGGCTACACCTGC. Its translation: CASSLDGRGYGYTC.

This clonotype appeared a few times. The chain combines TRBV10-3 with TRBJ2-3; perhaps TRBD1 as D (5 bases). Trimming left V 7 bases short and J 1 base short, with 12 bases between. The germline gives CDR1 ENHRY, CDR2 SYGVKD. This CDR3 region has 14 residues. DNA of the CDR3: TGTGCCATCAATAGGGGCTTTGGCACAGATACGCAGTATTTT. This encodes CAINRGFGTDTQYF.

Note on this clonotype: A single base separates this from a much larger clone, so it may be a read error. The chain joins TRBV28 to TRBJ1-2, with D unclear. Trimming took 8 bases from V and 8 from J, leaving 9 bases between them. The CDR3 length is 10 residues. In germline, CDR1 is MDHEN, CDR2 SYDVKM. The CDR3 loop reads CASVNLGYTF. The CDR3 DNA reads TGTGCCAGCGTAAATCTGGGCTACACCTTC.

This clonotype has a count of ten or more. One end of the junction is discordant with germline, which a read error may explain. V usage is TRBV7-2 and J usage is TRBJ2-3, with TRBD2 as a possible D gene (6 bases). Germline CDR1 and CDR2: SGHTA and FQGNSA. The CDR3 has 15 residues. CDR3 coding DNA: TGTGCCAGCACCTTAAGACTAGGAAACACAGATACGCAGTATTTT. As protein: CASTLRLGNTDTQYF. The entire variable domain, with the rest obtained from reference TRBV7-2 and TRBJ2-3, is as follows: GAGVSQSPSNKVTEKGKDVELRCDPISGHTALYWYRQSLGQGLEFLIYFQGNSAPDKSGLPSDRFSAERTGGSVSTLTIQRTQQEDSAVYLCASTLRLGNTDTQYFGPGTRLTVL.

As regards this clonotype: Because the CDR3 is missing its conserved closing phenylalanine or tryptophan, this is likely a read error. In nucleotides, the CDR3 is TGTGCCACCGGACTAGCGATGGAGACCCAGTACCTC. Translated, it gives CATGLAMETQYL. V is TRBV2 and J is TRBJ2-5, with 9 bases matching TRBD2. Germline V gene sequence: CDR1 SNHLY, CDR2 FYNNEI. Trimming took 10 bases from V and 5 from J; bases not matched to a gene: 5. This CDR3 spans 12 amino acids.

In its sample, this clonotype was seen many times. The chain links TRBV27 to TRBJ1-1, with D unclear. Trimming took off 1 base at V and 0 bases at J, with 18 bases between the two ends. Germline assignment: CDR1 MNHEY and CDR2 SMNVEV (reference sequence). The CDR3 covers 18 residues. The CDR3 protein is CASSLFARPLRMNTEAFF. The CDR3 DNA sequence: TGTGCCAGCAGTTTATTTGCCAGGCCCCTGAGGATGAACACTGAAGCTTTCTTT.